This T cell receptor beta chain was identified during a study of blood T cell repertoires in COVID-19. The assay was immunoSEQ multiplex PCR, and TCRdb's table has in-frame clones only and misses some. The sample includes 20,000 to 25,000 clones, about four fifths seen only once; the top ten take 3.2%. There are a few counts of this clone. The CDR3 runs 14 residues. V lost 5 bases, J lost 3 bases, and 5 bases stayed unmatched. Looked up from germline, CDR1 is MNHEY and CDR2 is SVGAGI. Sequencing was done on a sample of peripheral blood. The receptor comes from a man in his forties with acute or convalescent COVID-19. This chain links TRBV6-5 with TRBJ2-7; 9 bases align to TRBD1. CDR3 coding DNA: TGTGCCAGCAGTCCCCGGGACAGGGTCTACGAGCAGTACTTC. Residues: CASSPRDRVYEQYF.